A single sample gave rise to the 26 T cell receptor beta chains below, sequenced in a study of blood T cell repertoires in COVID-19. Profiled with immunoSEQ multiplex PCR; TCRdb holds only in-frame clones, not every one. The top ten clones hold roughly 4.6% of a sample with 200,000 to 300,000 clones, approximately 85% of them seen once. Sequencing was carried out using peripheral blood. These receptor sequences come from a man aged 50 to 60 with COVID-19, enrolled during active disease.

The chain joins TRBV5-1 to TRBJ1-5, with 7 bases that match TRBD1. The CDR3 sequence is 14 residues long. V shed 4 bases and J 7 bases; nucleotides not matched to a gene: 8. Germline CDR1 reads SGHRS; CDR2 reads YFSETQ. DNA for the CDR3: TGCGCCAGCAGCATTGACCAGGGGGGCCAGCCCCAGCATTTT. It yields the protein CASSIDQGGQPQHF.

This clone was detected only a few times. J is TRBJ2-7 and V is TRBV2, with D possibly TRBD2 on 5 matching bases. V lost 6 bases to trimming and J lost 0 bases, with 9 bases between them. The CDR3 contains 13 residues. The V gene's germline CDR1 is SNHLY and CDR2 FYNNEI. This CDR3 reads CASRFSDSYEQYF. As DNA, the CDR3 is TGTGCCAGCAGGTTTAGCGACTCCTACGAGCAGTACTTC.

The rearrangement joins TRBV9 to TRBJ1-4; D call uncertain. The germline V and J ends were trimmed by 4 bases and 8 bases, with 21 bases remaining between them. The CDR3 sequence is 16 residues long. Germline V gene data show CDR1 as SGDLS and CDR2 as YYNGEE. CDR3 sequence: CASSPLSGYGMEKLFF. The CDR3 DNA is TGTGCCAGCAGCCCCCTCTCCGGGTACGGGATGGAAAAACTGTTTTTT.

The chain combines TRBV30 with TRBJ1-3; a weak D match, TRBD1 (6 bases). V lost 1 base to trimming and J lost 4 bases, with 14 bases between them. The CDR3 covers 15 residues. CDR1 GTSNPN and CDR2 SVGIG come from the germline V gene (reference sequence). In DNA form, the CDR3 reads TGTGCCTGGAGTGCCCCCGGGACACTGGGAAACACCATATATTTT. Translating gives CAWSAPGTLGNTIYF.

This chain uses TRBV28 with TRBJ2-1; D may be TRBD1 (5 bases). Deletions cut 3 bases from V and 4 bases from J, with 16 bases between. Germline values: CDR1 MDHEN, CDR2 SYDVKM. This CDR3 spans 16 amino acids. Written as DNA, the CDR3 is TGTGCCAGCAGTTTCAGCCGCATGGGGCTATACAATGAGCAGTTCTTC. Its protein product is CASSFSRMGLYNEQFF.

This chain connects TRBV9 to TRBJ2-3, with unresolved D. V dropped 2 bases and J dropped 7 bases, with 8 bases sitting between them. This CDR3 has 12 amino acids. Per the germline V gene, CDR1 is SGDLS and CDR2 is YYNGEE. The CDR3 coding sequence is TGTGCCAGCAGCGTGAACAGAAATACGCAGTATTTT. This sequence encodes CASSVNRNTQYF.

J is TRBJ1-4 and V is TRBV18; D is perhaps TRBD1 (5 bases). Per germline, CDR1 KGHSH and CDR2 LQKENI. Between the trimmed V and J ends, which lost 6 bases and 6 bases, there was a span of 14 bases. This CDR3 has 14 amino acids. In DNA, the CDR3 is TGTGCCAGCTCCCTCCAACGGGGGGATGAAAAACTGTTTTTT. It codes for CASSLQRGDEKLFF.

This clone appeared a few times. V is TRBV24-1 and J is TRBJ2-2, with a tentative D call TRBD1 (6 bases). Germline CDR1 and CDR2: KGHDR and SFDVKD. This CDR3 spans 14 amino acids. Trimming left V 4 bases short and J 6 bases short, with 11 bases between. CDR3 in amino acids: CATSDPQGAGELFF. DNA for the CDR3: TGTGCCACCAGTGACCCACAGGGTGCCGGGGAGCTGTTTTTT.

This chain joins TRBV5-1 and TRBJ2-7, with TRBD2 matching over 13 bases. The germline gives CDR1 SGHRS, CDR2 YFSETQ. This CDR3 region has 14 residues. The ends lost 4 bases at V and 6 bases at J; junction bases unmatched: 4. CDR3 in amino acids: CASSPGLAGVEQYF. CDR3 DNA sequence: TGCGCCAGCAGCCCCGGACTAGCGGGGGTCGAGCAGTACTTC.

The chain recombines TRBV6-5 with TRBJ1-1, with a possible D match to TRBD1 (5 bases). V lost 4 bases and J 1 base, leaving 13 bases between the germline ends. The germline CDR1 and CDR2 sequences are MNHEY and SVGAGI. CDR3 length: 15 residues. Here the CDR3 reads CASSSGGGENTEAFF. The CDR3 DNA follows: TGTGCCAGCAGTTCGGGAGGAGGGGAGAACACTGAAGCTTTCTTT.

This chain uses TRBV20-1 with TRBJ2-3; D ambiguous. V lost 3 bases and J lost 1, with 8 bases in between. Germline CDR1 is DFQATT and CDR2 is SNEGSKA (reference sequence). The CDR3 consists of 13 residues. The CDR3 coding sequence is TGCAGTGCTAGTGAGAGCGGCACAGATACGCAGTATTTT. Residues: CSASESGTDTQYF.

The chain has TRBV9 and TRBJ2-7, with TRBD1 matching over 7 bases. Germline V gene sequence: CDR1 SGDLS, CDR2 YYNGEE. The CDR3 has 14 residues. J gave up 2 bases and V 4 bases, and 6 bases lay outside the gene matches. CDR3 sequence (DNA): TGTGCCAGCAGCCGTGGACAGGACGCCTACGAGCAGTACTTC. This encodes CASSRGQDAYEQYF.

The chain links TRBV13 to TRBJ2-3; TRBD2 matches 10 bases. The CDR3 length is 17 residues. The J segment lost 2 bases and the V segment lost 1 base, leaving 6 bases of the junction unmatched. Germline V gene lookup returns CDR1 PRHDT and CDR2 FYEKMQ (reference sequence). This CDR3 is CASSLVGLAGVTDTQYF. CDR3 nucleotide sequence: TGTGCCAGCAGCTTAGTCGGGCTAGCGGGGGTCACAGATACGCAGTATTTT.

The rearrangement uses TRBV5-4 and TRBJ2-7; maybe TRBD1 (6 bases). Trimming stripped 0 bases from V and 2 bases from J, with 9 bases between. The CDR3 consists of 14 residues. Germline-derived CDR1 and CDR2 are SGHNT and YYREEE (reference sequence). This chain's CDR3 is CASSLAGTTYEQYF. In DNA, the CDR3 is TGTGCCAGCAGCTTGGCCGGGACAACCTACGAGCAGTACTTC. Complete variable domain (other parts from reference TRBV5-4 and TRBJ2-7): ETGVTQSPTHLIKTRGQQVTLRCSSQSGHNTVSWYQQALGQGPQFIFQYYREEENGRGNFPPRFSGLQFPNYSSELNVNALELDDSALYLCASSLAGTTYEQYFGPGTRLTVT.

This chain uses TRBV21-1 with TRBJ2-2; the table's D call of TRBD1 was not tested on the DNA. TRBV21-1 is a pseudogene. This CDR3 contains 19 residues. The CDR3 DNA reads TGTGCCAGCAGCAAAGCTTGGGGCAGGGGGCGCCTTGGCACCGGGGAGCTGTTTTTT. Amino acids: CASSKAWGRGRLGTGELFF.

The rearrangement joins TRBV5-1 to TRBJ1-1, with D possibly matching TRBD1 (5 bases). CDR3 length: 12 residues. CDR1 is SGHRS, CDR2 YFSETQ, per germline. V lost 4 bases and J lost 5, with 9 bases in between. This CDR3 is CASSRQGTEAFF. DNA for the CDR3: TGCGCCAGCAGCAGGCAGGGAACTGAAGCTTTCTTT.

The CDR3, as DNA: TGCGCCAGCACCACCGGACAGGGTCCAGATACGCAGTATTTT. Residues: CASTTGQGPDTQYF. The V call is TRBV5-1, the J call TRBJ2-3, with 8 bases lining up with TRBD1. V dropped 6 bases and J dropped 4; count of bases not matched to a gene: 7. The CDR3 has 14 residues. The V gene's germline CDR1 is SGHRS and CDR2 YFSETQ.

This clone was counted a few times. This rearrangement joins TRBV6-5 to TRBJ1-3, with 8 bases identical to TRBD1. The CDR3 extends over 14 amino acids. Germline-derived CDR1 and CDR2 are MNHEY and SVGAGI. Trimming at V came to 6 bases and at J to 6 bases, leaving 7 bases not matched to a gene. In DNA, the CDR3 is TGTGCCAGCAGAAGACAGGGGAGGGAAAACACCATATATTTT. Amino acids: CASRRQGRENTIYF.

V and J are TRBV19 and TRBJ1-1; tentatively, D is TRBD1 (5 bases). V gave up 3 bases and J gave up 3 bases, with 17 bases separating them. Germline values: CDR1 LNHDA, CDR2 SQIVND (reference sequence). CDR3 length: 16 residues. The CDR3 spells CASSIAGHRSHTEAFF. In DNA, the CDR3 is TGTGCCAGTAGTATCGCAGGACACAGATCTCACACTGAAGCTTTCTTT. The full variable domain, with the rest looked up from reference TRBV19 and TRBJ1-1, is DGGITQSPKYLFRKEGQNVTLSCEQNLNHDAMYWYRQDPGQGLRLIYYSQIVNDFQKGDIAEGYSVSREKKESFPLTVTSAQKNPTAFYLCASSIAGHRSHTEAFFGQGTRLTVV.

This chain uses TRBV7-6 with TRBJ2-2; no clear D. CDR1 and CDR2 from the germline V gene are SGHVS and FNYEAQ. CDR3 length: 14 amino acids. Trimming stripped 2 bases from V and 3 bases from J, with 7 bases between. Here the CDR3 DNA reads TGTGCCAGCAGCTTATTTAGTCACACCGGGGAGCTGTTTTTT. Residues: CASSLFSHTGELFF.

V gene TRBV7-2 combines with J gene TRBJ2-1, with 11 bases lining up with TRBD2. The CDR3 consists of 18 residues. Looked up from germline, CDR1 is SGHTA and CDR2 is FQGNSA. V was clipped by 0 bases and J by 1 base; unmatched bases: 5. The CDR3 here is CASSLASSGGTSYNEQFF. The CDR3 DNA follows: TGTGCCAGCAGCTTAGCGTCTAGCGGGGGGACATCCTACAATGAGCAGTTCTTC.

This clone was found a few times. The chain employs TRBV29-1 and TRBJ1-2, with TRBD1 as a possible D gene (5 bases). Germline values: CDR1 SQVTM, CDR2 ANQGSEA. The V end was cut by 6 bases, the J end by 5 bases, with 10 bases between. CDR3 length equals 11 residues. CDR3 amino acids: CSVRDSYGYTF. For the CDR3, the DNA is TGCAGCGTCAGGGATTCTTATGGCTACACCTTC.

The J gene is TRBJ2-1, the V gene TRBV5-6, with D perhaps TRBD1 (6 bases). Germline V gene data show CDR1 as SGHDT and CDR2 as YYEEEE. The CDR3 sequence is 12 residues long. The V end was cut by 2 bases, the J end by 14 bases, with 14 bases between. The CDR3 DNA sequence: TGTGCCAGCAGCTTCACAGGGTCCCTGGAGTTCTTC. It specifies CASSFTGSLEFF.

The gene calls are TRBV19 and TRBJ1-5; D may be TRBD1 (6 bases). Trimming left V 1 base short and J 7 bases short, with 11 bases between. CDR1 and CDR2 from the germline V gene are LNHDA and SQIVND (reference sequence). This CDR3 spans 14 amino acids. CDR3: CASSIAQGSQPQHF. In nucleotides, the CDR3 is TGTGCCAGTAGTATAGCACAGGGCAGCCAGCCCCAGCATTTT.

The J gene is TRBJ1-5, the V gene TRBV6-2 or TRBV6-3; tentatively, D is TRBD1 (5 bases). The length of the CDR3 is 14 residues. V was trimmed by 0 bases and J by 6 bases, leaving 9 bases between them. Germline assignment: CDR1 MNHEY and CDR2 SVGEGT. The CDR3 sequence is CASSYSGGFQPQHF. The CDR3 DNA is TGTGCCAGCAGTTACTCGGGGGGGTTTCAGCCCCAGCATTTT.

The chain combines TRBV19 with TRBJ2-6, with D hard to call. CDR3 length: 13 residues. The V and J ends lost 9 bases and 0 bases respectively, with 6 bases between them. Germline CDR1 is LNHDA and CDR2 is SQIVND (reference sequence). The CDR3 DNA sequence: TGTGCCAGCAAAATCTCTGGGGCCAACGTCCTGACTTTC. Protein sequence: CASKISGANVLTF.